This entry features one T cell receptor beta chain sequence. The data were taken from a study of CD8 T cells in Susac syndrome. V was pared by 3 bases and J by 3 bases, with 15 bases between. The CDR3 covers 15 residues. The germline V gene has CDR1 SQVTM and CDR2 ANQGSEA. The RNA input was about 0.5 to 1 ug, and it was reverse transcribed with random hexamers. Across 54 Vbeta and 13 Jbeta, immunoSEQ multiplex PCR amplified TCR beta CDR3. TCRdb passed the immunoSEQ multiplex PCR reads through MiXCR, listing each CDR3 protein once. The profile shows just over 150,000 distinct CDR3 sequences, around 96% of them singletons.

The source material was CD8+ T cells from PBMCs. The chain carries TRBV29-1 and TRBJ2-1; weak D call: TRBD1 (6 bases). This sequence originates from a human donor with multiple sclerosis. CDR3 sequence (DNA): TGCAGCGTTGAGTTCGAGAGGGACAACTACAATGAGCAGTTCTTC. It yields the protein CSVEFERDNYNEQFF.